These 26 T cell receptor beta chains were all obtained from the same sample, sequenced in a study of cytomegalovirus exposure and HLA in healthy donors. The PCR had 60 Vbeta and 13 Jbeta primers. Clones were sequenced by immunoSEQ multiplex PCR, and TCRdb holds only the in-frame ones, with some missing. The data show more than 65,000 clones, with 65% to 75% seen just once and roughly 11% held by the top ten. Sequencing was carried out using PBMCs. These receptors were collected from a woman aged 60-75 years in good health and CMV-seropositive.

The rearrangement links TRBV11-2 to TRBJ2-3; 8 bases fit TRBD2. This CDR3 comprises 15 residues. The germline gives CDR1 SGHAT, CDR2 FQNNGV. V lost 2 bases and J lost 6; bases outside the gene matches: 7. The CDR3 spells CASSLPLGLGDTQYF. CDR3 sequence (DNA): TGTGCCAGCAGCTTACCTTTGGGACTAGGGGATACGCAGTATTTT.

This clone was seen many times. The chain combines TRBV5-6 with TRBJ2-7, with 9 bases aligning to TRBD1. The V and J ends lost 4 bases and 3 bases, in that order; junction bases with no gene match: 2. Looked up from germline, CDR1 is SGHDT and CDR2 is YYEEEE. This CDR3 contains 13 residues. CDR3 nucleotide sequence: TGTGCCAGCAGCCGGGGACAGGGCTACGAGCAGTACTTC. Translating it yields CASSRGQGYEQYF.

The V and J genes are TRBV6-1 and TRBJ1-1; D perhaps matches TRBD1 (6 bases). Trimming left V 1 base short and J 11 bases short, with 8 bases between. Germline CDR1 MNHNS, CDR2 SASEGT. The CDR3 covers 11 residues. For the CDR3, the DNA is TGTGCCAGCAGTGAAGTGAGGGGGGCTTTCTTT. Protein: CASSEVRGAFF.

This clone appeared a few times. The chain recombines TRBV5-5 with TRBJ1-2, with 9 bases that match TRBD1. J gave up 2 bases and V 4 bases, and 6 bases lay outside the gene matches. The V gene's germline CDR1 is SGHKS and CDR2 YYEKEE (reference sequence). The CDR3 has 15 amino acids. This chain's CDR3 is CASSLDRGRNYGYTF. The CDR3 DNA sequence: TGTGCCAGCAGCCTGGACAGGGGCCGGAACTATGGCTACACCTTC.

The chain uses TRBV11-3 and TRBJ2-5; 13 bases map to TRBD2. There are 17 residues in the CDR3. Losses at the gene ends were 1 base for V and 5 bases for J; bases not matched to a gene: 7. Per germline, CDR1 SGHNT and CDR2 YENEEA. CDR3 nucleotide sequence: TGTGCCAGCAGCTTAGGAATGGAGACTAGCGGGAGGGAGACCCAGTACTTC. Protein: CASSLGMETSGRETQYF.

The genes are TRBV25-1 and TRBJ2-2, with a weak D call TRBD2 (6 bases). Trimming removed 4 bases at V and 3 bases at J, with 18 bases between. The CDR3 consists of 17 residues. CDR1 MGHDK and CDR2 SYGVNS come from the germline V gene. Here the CDR3 DNA reads TGTGCCAGCAGTGCCATTAGCGGACGGCGGCACACCGGGGAGCTGTTTTTT. Translating it yields CASSAISGRRHTGELFF.

The chain couples TRBV19 to TRBJ2-2; D ambiguous. The CDR3 is 14 amino acids. The V end lost 3 bases, the J end lost 1 base, and 6 bases lay between the germline ends. Germline V gene lookup returns CDR1 LNHDA and CDR2 SQIVND (reference sequence). CDR3 sequence: CASSIGRNTGELFF. CDR3 nucleotides: TGTGCCAGTAGTATTGGGCGGAACACCGGGGAGCTGTTTTTT. Looking up the rest from reference TRBV19 and TRBJ2-2 gives the full variable domain: DGGITQSPKYLFRKEGQNVTLSCEQNLNHDAMYWYRQDPGQGLRLIYYSQIVNDFQKGDIAEGYSVSREKKESFPLTVTSAQKNPTAFYLCASSIGRNTGELFFGEGSRLTVL.

V usage is TRBV6-4 and J usage is TRBJ2-7; 8 bases agree with TRBD1. Germline loops: CDR1 MRHNA, CDR2 SNTAGT. J was trimmed by 1 base and V by 0 bases; bases with no gene match: 8. The length of the CDR3 is 17 residues. In nucleotides, the CDR3 is TGTGCCAGCAGTGACTCCCCCGGCAGGGGGCATTCCTACGAGCAGTACTTC. Residues: CASSDSPGRGHSYEQYF.

The chain joins TRBV10-2 to TRBJ1-6; tentatively, D is TRBD1 (6 bases). Germline CDR1 reads WSHSY; CDR2 reads SAAADI. Trimming cost V 8 bases and J 8 bases, with 16 bases left between them. CDR3 size: 14 residues. The CDR3 DNA reads TGCGCCAGCCGGGACACACAACTGGATTCACCCCTCCACTTT. The encoded protein is CASRDTQLDSPLHF.

This clone was found once. V usage is TRBV5-6 and J usage is TRBJ2-7, with 7 bases matching TRBD2. CDR1 is SGHDT and CDR2 is YYEEEE in the germline V gene. This CDR3 has 14 amino acids. Unmatched junction bases numbered 6, after V lost 4 bases and J lost 2 bases. CDR3 nucleotide sequence: TGTGCCAGCAGCCCGGCGGGGAGGGCCTACGAGCAGTACTTC. It yields the protein CASSPAGRAYEQYF.

Details on this clone: The same CDR3 arises from other DNA sequences in this sample as well. J is TRBJ2-3 and V is TRBV5-1; 7 positions match TRBD1. The ends lost 4 bases at V and 0 bases at J; junction bases unmatched: 5. CDR3 length equals 15 residues. The germline V gene has CDR1 SGHRS and CDR2 YFSETQ. The CDR3 sequence is CASSLGQTSTDTQYF. In nucleotides, the CDR3 is TGCGCCAGCAGCCTGGGACAGACTAGCACAGATACGCAGTATTTT.

The V gene is TRBV7-8, the J gene TRBJ1-5, with a possible D match to TRBD1 (5 bases). Germline V gives CDR1 SGHVS, CDR2 FQNEAQ. The CDR3 runs 15 residues. V was cut by 3 bases and J by 4 bases, with 13 bases left in between. The CDR3 protein is CASSFRESSNQPQHF. The CDR3, as DNA: TGTGCCAGCAGCTTCAGGGAATCGTCAAATCAGCCCCAGCATTTT.

J is TRBJ2-7 and V is TRBV18; TRBD1 matches at 9 bases. J was trimmed by 2 bases and V by 5 bases; bases with no gene match: 7. Germline V gene data show CDR1 as KGHSH and CDR2 as LQKENI. The CDR3 has 15 residues. Written as DNA, the CDR3 is TGTGCCAGCTCAGCCGGGACAGGGCGGCCCTACGAGCAGTACTTC. Its translation: CASSAGTGRPYEQYF.

The table lists this clone with a few counts. The J gene is TRBJ1-2, the V gene TRBV19; TRBD1 might be the D (6 bases). CDR1 is LNHDA, CDR2 SQIVND, per germline (reference sequence). The ends were cut back, 5 bases at V and 6 bases at J, with 19 bases in the middle. The CDR3 totals 15 residues. The DNA for the CDR3 is TGTGCCAGTAGTGCCCCCCACCAGGGGACGGATGGCTACACCTTC. Translating it yields CASSAPHQGTDGYTF.

CDR3: CAWSEGGVSSQPQHF. CDR3 nucleotides: TGTGCCTGGAGTGAGGGAGGAGTCTCGAGTCAGCCCCAGCATTTT. This rearrangement joins TRBV30 to TRBJ1-5; D ambiguous. The length of the CDR3 is 15 residues. CDR1 is GTSNPN and CDR2 is SVGIG in the germline V gene (reference sequence). V was clipped by 1 base and J by 6 bases, with 16 bases between them.

This chain joins TRBV11-3 and TRBJ1-2; no definite D call. The germline gives CDR1 SGHNT, CDR2 YENEEA. The CDR3 has 13 amino acids. V was shortened by 0 bases and J by 7 bases, with 9 bases between the two germline ends. The CDR3 coding sequence is TGTGCCAGCAGCTTAGATGGTCTAGGTGGCTACACCTTC. Its protein product is CASSLDGLGGYTF.

The chain carries TRBV18 and TRBJ1-4; 8 bases agree with TRBD1. Germline CDR1 KGHSH, CDR2 LQKENI. The CDR3 has 15 residues. V trimming: 6 bases; J trimming: 5 bases; junction bases outside the gene matches: 8. The CDR3 DNA follows: TGTGCCAGCTCGCAACGGGACAGGACGAATGAAAAACTGTTTTTT. It yields the protein CASSQRDRTNEKLFF.

The V and J genes are TRBV11-2 and TRBJ1-4; D remains ambiguous. The CDR3 spans 12 residues. The germline V gene encodes CDR1 SGHAT and CDR2 FQNNGV. The ends were cut back, 8 bases at V and 11 bases at J, with 15 bases in the middle. The CDR3 sequence is CASRPGRGKLFF. The CDR3, as DNA: TGTGCCAGCCGCCCTGGGCGTGGGAAACTGTTTTTT.

This clone was seen more than once but under ten times. The chain has TRBV30 and TRBJ2-7, with 9 bases matching TRBD2. The germline CDR1 and CDR2 sequences are GTSNPN and SVGIG (reference sequence). V gave up 0 bases and J gave up 6 bases; unmatched junction bases: 12. The CDR3 has 16 amino acids. The CDR3, as DNA: TGTGCCTGGAGTGTACGAACAGCGGGAGGCGGGGGCGAGCAGTACTTC. Protein: CAWSVRTAGGGGEQYF.

The chain employs TRBV11-2 and TRBJ1-4; D unclear. With 5 bases removed from V and 8 bases from J, the gap between germline ends came to 12 bases. Germline V gene sequence: CDR1 SGHAT, CDR2 FQNNGV. The CDR3 is 13 amino acids. CDR3 amino acids: CASSPREREKLFF. As DNA, the CDR3 is TGTGCCAGCAGCCCCCGCGAACGAGAAAAACTGTTTTTT.

This clone occurred a few times. The rearrangement uses TRBV29-1 and TRBJ1-1, with 11 bases matching TRBD1. The CDR3 is 17 amino acids. V dropped 2 bases and J dropped 0; count of bases not matched to a gene: 8. Germline CDR1 SQVTM, CDR2 ANQGSEA. CDR3 protein: CSVEMDRGREMNTEAFF. CDR3 coding DNA: TGCAGCGTTGAAATGGACAGGGGGCGCGAAATGAACACTGAAGCTTTCTTT.

The chain combines TRBV5-1 with TRBJ2-1; TRBD2 aligns across 13 bases. The CDR3 extends over 15 amino acids. Trimming took 4 bases from V and 7 from J; bases not matched to a gene: 5. In germline, CDR1 is SGHRS, CDR2 YFSETQ. The CDR3 sequence is CASSVTSGRRNEQFF. DNA of the CDR3: TGCGCCAGCAGCGTGACTAGCGGGAGGAGAAATGAGCAGTTCTTC. The complete variable domain, with remaining parts taken from reference TRBV5-1 and TRBJ2-1, reads KAGVTQTPRYLIKTRGQQVTLSCSPISGHRSVSWYQQTPGQGLQFLFEYFSETQRNKGNFPGRFSGRQFSNSRSEMNVSTLELGDSALYLCASSVTSGRRNEQFFGPGTRLTVL.

V is TRBV7-9 and J is TRBJ2-3, with TRBD1 identical over 7 bases. The CDR3 consists of 15 residues. J lost 3 bases, V lost 5 bases, and 8 bases had no gene match. Germline V gives CDR1 SEHNR, CDR2 FQNEAQ (reference sequence). The CDR3 is CASSLGDRKTDTQYF. The CDR3 DNA reads as TGTGCCAGCAGCCTGGGGGACAGAAAAACAGATACGCAGTATTTT.

V is TRBV5-4 and J is TRBJ1-3, with TRBD1 matching over 9 bases. V was pared by 2 bases and J by 11 bases, with 2 bases of the junction left unmatched. Germline-derived CDR1 and CDR2 are SGHNT and YYREEE (reference sequence). The CDR3 extends over 12 amino acids. This CDR3 is CASSFDRGAIYF. The CDR3 DNA follows: TGTGCCAGCAGCTTCGACAGGGGGGCCATATATTTT.

The V gene is TRBV4-1, the J gene TRBJ1-4; no clear D. Trimming stripped 4 bases from V and 3 bases from J, with 9 bases between. CDR1 and CDR2 from the germline V gene are MGHRA and YSYEKL. The CDR3 is 14 residues long. CDR3 nucleotides: TGCGCCAGCAGCCTGACAACAGCTAATGAAAAACTGTTTTTT. This encodes CASSLTTANEKLFF.

V gene TRBV19 combines with J gene TRBJ1-1; D not certain. Germline V gene lookup returns CDR1 LNHDA and CDR2 SQIVND (reference sequence). The CDR3 runs to 13 residues. V lost 0 bases and J lost 11, with 13 bases in between. The DNA for the CDR3 is TGTGCCAGTAGTATAGACGGAGGCTTGAACGCTTTCTTT. This codes for CASSIDGGLNAFF.